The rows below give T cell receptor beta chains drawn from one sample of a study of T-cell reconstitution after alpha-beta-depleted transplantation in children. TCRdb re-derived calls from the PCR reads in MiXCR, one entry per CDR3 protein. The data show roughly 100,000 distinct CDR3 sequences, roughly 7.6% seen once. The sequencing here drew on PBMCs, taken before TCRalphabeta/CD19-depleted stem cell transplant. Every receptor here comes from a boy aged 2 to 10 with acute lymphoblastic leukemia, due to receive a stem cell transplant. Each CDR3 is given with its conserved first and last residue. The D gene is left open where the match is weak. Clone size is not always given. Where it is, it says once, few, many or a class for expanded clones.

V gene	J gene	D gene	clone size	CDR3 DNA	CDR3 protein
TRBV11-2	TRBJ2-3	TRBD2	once	TGTGCCAGCAGCTTTACTTCCGGGACTAGCGGGTGGACAGATACGCAGTATTTT	CASSFTSGTSGWTDTQYF
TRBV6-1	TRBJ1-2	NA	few	TGTGCCAGCAAAAGGGGCAGGGACTATGGCTACACCTTC	CASKRGRDYGYTF
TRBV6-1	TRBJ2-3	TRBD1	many	TGTGCCAGCAGTCAGGACAGGGGGACAGATACGCAGTATTTT	CASSQDRGTDTQYF
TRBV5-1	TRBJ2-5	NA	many	TGCGCCAGCAGCCCCTCATGGGGCCAAGAGACCCAGTACTTC	CASSPSWGQETQYF
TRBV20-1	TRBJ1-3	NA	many	TGCAGTGCTAGAGAATTTGGACAGTTCTCTGGAAACACCATATATTTT	CSAREFGQFSGNTIYF
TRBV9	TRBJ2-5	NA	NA	TGTGCCAGCAGCTCCACCGACGGACGCAGACAAGAGACCCAGTACTTC	CASSSTDGRRQETQYF
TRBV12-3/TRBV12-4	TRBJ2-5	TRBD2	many	TGTGCCAGCAGCTCCTCCACTAGCGGGGACTTAGAGACCCAGTACTTC	CASSSSTSGDLETQYF
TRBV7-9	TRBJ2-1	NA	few	TGTGCCAGCAGCTTAGCGGTATTCGGGATCAGAGAGCAGTTCTTC	CASSLAVFGIREQFF
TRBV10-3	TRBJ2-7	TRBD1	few	TGTGCCATCAGTGAGTCGGGGGACAGGATACACCTCTACGAGCAGTACTTC	CAISESGDRIHLYEQYF
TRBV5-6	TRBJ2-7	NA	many	TGTGCCAGCAGCTTGACGGCAGGGTATGACGAGCAGTACTTC	CASSLTAGYDEQYF
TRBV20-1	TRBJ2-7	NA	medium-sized	TGCAGTGCGGAACCGGACATTAACTCCTACGAGCAGTACTTC	CSAEPDINSYEQYF
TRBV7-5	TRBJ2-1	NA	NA	NA	CISVPEALGRIYNEQFF
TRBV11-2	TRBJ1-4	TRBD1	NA	TGTGCCAGCAGCTTAATGGGACCCAGGGGGATAGTAACTAATGAAAAACTGTTTTTT	CASSLMGPRGIVTNEKLFF
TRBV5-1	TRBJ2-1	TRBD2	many	TGCGCCAGCAGCTGGTCCGGGGGGGCTAACAATGAGCAGTTCTTC	CASSWSGGANNEQFF
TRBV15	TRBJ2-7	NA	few	TGTGCCACCAGCAGAGGACAGGCCTTCTACGAGCAGTACTTC	CATSRGQAFYEQYF
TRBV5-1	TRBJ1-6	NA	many	TGCGCCAGCAGCCCCTTGCAGGGCTGGAATTCACCCCTCCACTTT	CASSPLQGWNSPLHF
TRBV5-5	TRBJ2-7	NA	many	TGTGCCAGCAGCTTCGGCGCTCACGAGCAGTACTTC	CASSFGAHEQYF
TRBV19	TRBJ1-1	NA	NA	TGTGCCAGTAGTGTGGACAGTAACACTGAAGCTTTCTTT	CASSVDSNTEAFF